This T cell receptor (beta chain) was captured by sequencing in a study of blood T cell repertoires in COVID-19. On the study more broadly: Specimens from acute and convalescent COVID-19 originated in the United States, Italy and Spain. PBMCs, B-cell-depleted T cells, or T cells provided the cDNA or gDNA that made up the material.

Source study methods: It was from reference gene primer amplification that nucleated cell counts were estimated. Clones were sequenced by immunoSEQ multiplex PCR, and TCRdb holds only the in-frame ones, with some missing. Clone size and the V and J calls come from that table; the DNA yielded D and trimming. The table records fewer than 60,000 clones, roughly 90% of them present only once. The length of the CDR3 is 15 residues. Germline CDR1 reads MNHEY; CDR2 reads SMNVEV (reference sequence). V lost 5 bases to trimming and J lost 2 bases, with 13 bases between them. The receptor was isolated from a human donor with acute or convalescent COVID-19. The donor label of this sample is uncertain. This rearrangement joins TRBV27 to TRBJ2-1, with D possibly being TRBD2 (6 bases). Sequencing used peripheral blood. The DNA for the CDR3 is TGTGCCAGCAGTACGGGACTCCTTCCCTACAATGAGCAGTTCTTC. It encodes CASSTGLLPYNEQFF.